This TCR beta chain was identified during a study of cytomegalovirus exposure and HLA in healthy donors. The primer mix had 60 Vbeta and 13 Jbeta primers. Produced via immunoSEQ multiplex PCR; TCRdb's table is partial and in-frame only. The repertoire holds 200,000 to 300,000 clones, with 82% as singletons. The count of this clone is one. V lost 4 bases and J lost 6, with 16 bases in between. There are 14 residues in the CDR3. Germline-derived CDR1 and CDR2 are MGHRA and YSYEKL. The sequenced sample consisted of PBMCs. This TCR was sampled from a woman in her forties in good health and CMV-seropositive. The chain recombines TRBV4-1 with TRBJ2-7; D uncertain. CDR3 in DNA: TGCGCCAGCAGCCCCGCGGCCTTAGCCCCCGAGCAGTACTTC. Its protein is CASSPAALAPEQYF.